This is a list of T cell receptor beta chains from one sample in a study of cytomegalovirus exposure and HLA in healthy donors. The data were produced by immunoSEQ multiplex PCR, yet TCRdb's version contains in-frame clones alone and is incomplete. This sample has about 85,000 clones; approximately 80% occur once, and the top ten carry around 23%. The sequencing sample was made of PBMCs. Receptor source: a woman in her forties or fifties in good health and CMV-seropositive. The CDR3 runs from the conserved cysteine through the conserved F or W. A D gene is named only where the DNA matches it firmly. A row's size may be missing; if present it is once, few, many or a size class.

NA,TRBV7-9,TRBD1,TRBJ2-1,CASSRGQGGHNEQFF,TGTGCCAGCAGCCGAGGACAGGGGGGTCACAATGAGCAGTTCTTC
NA,TRBV6-5,NA,TRBJ1-5,CASKMGGGSPQHF,TGTGCCAGCAAGATGGGGGGAGGGTCGCCCCAGCATTTT
NA,TRBV29-1,TRBD1,TRBJ1-4,CSVSTGGLEKLFF,TGCAGCGTTTCCACAGGGGGCCTAGAAAAACTGTTTTTT
NA,TRBV19,TRBD2,TRBJ2-5,CASSTRTSGGFQYF,TGTGCCAGTAGTACACGGACTAGCGGGGGGTTCCAGTACTTC
few,TRBV6-6,TRBD1,TRBJ1-4,CASSYGTASTNEKLFF,TGTGCCAGCAGTTACGGGACAGCATCAACTAATGAAAAACTGTTTTTT
few,TRBV25-1,NA,TRBJ1-4,CASSESGAGAINEKLFF,TGTGCCAGCAGTGAATCTGGAGCGGGGGCGATTAATGAAAAACTGTTTTTT
few,TRBV19,TRBD1,TRBJ2-1,CASRLDRSSYNEQFF,TGTGCCAGTAGGTTGGACAGGAGCTCCTACAATGAGCAGTTCTTC
NA,TRBV7-8,NA,TRBJ1-1,CASSLGQLNTEAFF,TGTGCCAGTAGCTTAGGGCAGTTAAACACTGAAGCTTTCTTT
NA,TRBV7-9,NA,TRBJ2-2,CASSTNRAGELFF,TGTGCCAGCAGTACAAACAGGGCCGGGGAGCTGTTTTTT
NA,TRBV6-4,TRBD1,TRBJ1-4,CASSESPGQGSEKLFF,TGTGCCAGCAGTGAATCACCGGGACAGGGGTCCGAAAAACTGTTTTTT
NA,TRBV6-5,TRBD1,TRBJ1-5,CASRSGGVNQPQHF,TGTGCCAGCAGGTCAGGGGGCGTTAATCAGCCCCAGCATTTT
NA,TRBV10-1,NA,TRBJ2-1,CASSENTGWDNEQFF,TGCGCCAGCAGTGAGAACACAGGGTGGGACAATGAGCAGTTCTTC
NA,TRBV15,TRBD2,TRBJ2-3,CATRPTSGRAKDTQYF,TGTGCCACCAGGCCGACTAGCGGGAGGGCGAAAGATACGCAGTATTTT
NA,TRBV14,TRBD2,TRBJ2-3,CASSRLAGGPTDTQYF,TGTGCCAGCAGCCGTCTAGCGGGAGGGCCGACAGATACGCAGTATTTT
NA,TRBV6-1,NA,TRBJ1-3,CASSGGDSSGNTIYF,TGTGCCAGCAGTGGGGGAGATTCCTCTGGAAACACCATATATTTT
few,TRBV7-9,TRBD1,TRBJ2-7,CASSLVETGGYEQYF,TGTGCCAGCAGCTTAGTCGAGACAGGGGGTTACGAGCAGTACTTC
NA,TRBV6-1,TRBD1,TRBJ1-2,CASSSRTGGDYGYTF,TGTGCCAGCAGTTCCCGGACAGGGGGGGACTATGGCTACACCTTC
NA,TRBV6-6,TRBD1,TRBJ1-1,CASSYRQGNTEAFF,TGTGCCAGCAGTTACCGACAGGGTAACACTGAGGCTTTCTTT
NA,TRBV7-8,NA,TRBJ1-1,CASSFRMATEAFF,TGTGCCAGCAGCTTCCGAATGGCCACTGAAGCTTTCTTT
NA,TRBV30,TRBD2,TRBJ2-1,CAWTSGGREQFF,TGTGCCTGGACTAGCGGGGGTCGAGAGCAGTTCTTC
NA,TRBV5-6,TRBD1,TRBJ2-4,CASSSTGWENIQYF,TGTGCCAGCAGCTCGACAGGGTGGGAAAACATTCAGTACTTC
NA,TRBV19,TRBD2,TRBJ2-3,CAASGGVTDTQYF,TGTGCCGCTTCCGGGGGGGTCACAGATACGCAGTATTTT
once,TRBV10-1,TRBD1,TRBJ1-5,CARTGGACNQPQHF,TGCGCCAGGACAGGGGGCGCATGCAATCAGCCCCAGCATTTT
NA,TRBV5-1,NA,TRBJ1-1,CVSRTTGNTEAFF,TGCGTCAGCAGGACGACAGGGAACACTGAAGCTTTCTTT
NA,TRBV5-6,NA,TRBJ2-2,CASSLGLGAWELFF,TGTGCCAGCAGCTTGGGGTTAGGGGCGTGGGAGCTGTTTTTT
NA,TRBV4-1,NA,TRBJ1-2,CASSQELVGINYGYTF,TGCGCCAGCAGCCAAGAGCTCGTCGGGATAAACTATGGCTACACCTTC
NA,TRBV9,NA,TRBJ1-1,CASSVTGMNTEAFF,TGTGCCAGCAGCGTAACAGGAATGAACACTGAAGCTTTCTTT
NA,TRBV2,NA,TRBJ1-1,CASSPALFRDIGLNTEAFF,TGTGCCAGCAGTCCCGCACTATTCCGGGACATCGGACTGAACACTGAAGCTTTCTTT
NA,TRBV27,TRBD1,TRBJ1-5,CASSTRPQGSGNQPQHF,TGTGCCAGCAGTACACGCCCACAGGGGTCGGGCAATCAGCCCCAGCATTTT
NA,TRBV4-1,TRBD1,TRBJ2-1,CASSLLSGTGDEQFF,TGCGCCAGCAGCCTACTCTCCGGGACAGGGGATGAGCAGTTCTTC
few,TRBV14,NA,TRBJ1-1,CASSQEIMGGVNTEAFF,TGTGCCAGCAGCCAAGAAATCATGGGAGGGGTTAACACTGAAGCTTTCTTT
NA,TRBV5-1,TRBD2,TRBJ2-2,CASTSGVVTGELFF,TGCGCCAGCACTAGCGGTGTGGTCACCGGGGAGCTGTTTTTT
NA,TRBV4-1,NA,TRBJ1-1,CASRHGAVDTEAFF,TGCGCCAGCAGACACGGAGCAGTGGACACTGAAGCTTTCTTT
NA,TRBV4-1,NA,TRBJ1-2,CASSQDQTFGYTF,TGCGCCAGCAGCCAAGATCAGACTTTCGGCTACACCTTC
NA,TRBV30,NA,TRBJ1-2,CAWSVGGAVYGYTF,TGTGCCTGGAGTGTAGGGGGGGCGGTCTATGGCTACACCTTC
NA,TRBV11-3,TRBD1,TRBJ1-4,CASSLGGQGLRTSKLFF,TGTGCCAGCAGCTTAGGAGGACAGGGATTGAGAACCTCAAAACTGTTTTTT
NA,TRBV4-1,TRBD1,TRBJ1-2,CASSQASDRGPGYTF,TGCGCCAGCAGCCAAGCTTCGGACAGGGGGCCGGGCTACACCTTC
NA,TRBV28,NA,TRBJ2-1,CASIGGWRDGNEQFF,TGTGCCAGCATTGGCGGGTGGCGGGATGGCAATGAGCAGTTCTTC
NA,TRBV14,TRBD1,TRBJ1-6,CASSPGQYNSPLHF,TGTGCCAGCAGCCCGGGACAGTATAATTCACCCCTCCACTTT
NA,TRBV5-1,TRBD1,TRBJ1-5,CASSLGTGIQPQHF,TGCGCCAGCAGCCTCGGGACAGGGATTCAGCCCCAGCATTTT
NA,TRBV30,NA,TRBJ1-3,CAGKTGAGNTIYF,TGTGCCGGAAAAACAGGTGCTGGAAACACCATATATTTT
NA,TRBV19,NA,TRBJ2-3,CASSALGDTQYF,TGTGCCAGTAGTGCCCTAGGAGATACGCAGTATTTT
NA,TRBV5-1,TRBD2,TRBJ2-1,CASSLGLAYDNEQFF,TGCGCCAGCAGCTTGGGACTAGCGTATGACAATGAGCAGTTCTTC
NA,TRBV6-1,NA,TRBJ2-2,CASRRTGELFF,TGTGCCAGCAGGCGTACCGGGGAGCTGTTTTTT
NA,TRBV6-6,TRBD1,TRBJ1-1,CASSYAPRQGGTEAFF,TGTGCCAGCAGTTACGCCCCGAGACAGGGGGGCACTGAAGCTTTCTTT
NA,TRBV13,TRBD1,TRBJ2-7,CASRRAGTGSYEQYF,TGTGCCAGCAGACGCGCCGGGACAGGCTCCTACGAGCAGTACTTC
NA,TRBV27,TRBD2,TRBJ2-7,CASKSRLAGDDEQYF,TGTGCCAGCAAGTCGAGGCTAGCGGGGGACGACGAGCAGTACTTC
NA,TRBV9,TRBD1,TRBJ2-3,CASSAALGQPHGQYF,TGTGCCAGCAGCGCCGCCCTGGGACAGCCCCATGGGCAGTATTTT